The 32 T cell receptor beta chains listed next were all sequenced from one sample in a study of blood T cell repertoires in COVID-19. Here immunoSEQ multiplex PCR was the method, and the copy in TCRdb shows in-frame clones only, minus some. The sample records 90,000 to 95,000 clones, roughly 88% being singletons. Sequenced material: peripheral blood. These receptors were taken from a woman aged 70-85 years with acute or convalescent COVID-19.

The chain joins TRBV4-2 to TRBJ1-1, with a tentative D call TRBD1 (6 bases). The CDR3 has 15 amino acids. Trimming took 6 bases from V and 0 from J, leaving 14 bases between them. Germline-derived CDR1 and CDR2 are LGHNA and YNFKEQ. The CDR3 nucleotides read TGTGCCAGCAGATTACCAACAGGGTTGAACACTGAAGCTTTCTTT. It yields the protein CASRLPTGLNTEAFF.

The chain links TRBV5-8 to TRBJ2-3; 7 positions agree with TRBD1. CDR3 size: 15 residues. J lost 3 bases, V lost 3 bases, and 7 bases had no gene match. Germline loops: CDR1 SGHTS, CDR2 YDEGEE. CDR3 DNA sequence: TGTGCCAGCAGCTCCTACATCAGGGGGACAGATACGCAGTATTTT. Its protein is CASSSYIRGTDTQYF.

The count of this clone is one. The rearrangement links TRBV13 to TRBJ2-5; 8 positions match TRBD2. The junction had 13 bases not matched to a gene; V was cut back by 5 bases and J by 5 bases. Germline CDR1 reads PRHDT; CDR2 reads FYEKMQ (reference sequence). The CDR3 totals 16 residues. In DNA, the CDR3 is TGTGCCAGCAGCCCCCCTTACGCGGGAGGTGGGGAGACCCAGTACTTC. It is translated as CASSPPYAGGGETQYF.

DNA of the CDR3: TGTGCCAGTAGTATTAGCTTGAACACTGAAGCTTTCTTT. It codes for CASSISLNTEAFF. The chain is built from TRBV19 and TRBJ1-1; D gene uncertain. Germline loops: CDR1 LNHDA, CDR2 SQIVND (reference sequence). Trimming shortened V by 3 bases and J by 0 bases, and 5 bases separated the two germline ends. This CDR3 spans 13 amino acids.

This chain joins TRBV10-1 and TRBJ2-1, with D perhaps TRBD1 (5 bases). The CDR3 extends over 12 amino acids. V was shortened by 4 bases and J by 7 bases, with 8 bases between the two germline ends. Germline V CDR1 and CDR2: WNHNN, SYGVQD (reference sequence). CDR3 sequence (DNA): TGCGCCAGCAGTGCAGGGTTTAATGAGCAGTTCTTC. This gives the protein CASSAGFNEQFF.

The chain uses TRBV5-4 and TRBJ1-6; D is ambiguous. In germline, CDR1 is SGHNT, CDR2 YYREEE (reference sequence). The CDR3 contains 17 residues. The V end was cut by 4 bases, the J end by 0 bases, with 14 bases between. The CDR3 sequence is CASSNPGTSSYNSPLHF. The CDR3 nucleotides are TGTGCCAGCAGCAATCCAGGCACAAGCTCCTATAATTCACCCCTCCACTTT.

This chain connects TRBV27 to TRBJ1-5, with D unclear. The V and J ends lost 2 bases and 6 bases respectively, with 8 bases between them. Germline-derived CDR1 and CDR2 are MNHEY and SMNVEV (reference sequence). The CDR3 spans 13 residues. The CDR3 is CASSLNLRQPQHF. The CDR3 nucleotides read TGTGCCAGCAGTTTAAATCTGCGTCAGCCCCAGCATTTT.

The rearrangement links TRBV27 to TRBJ2-5; 8 nucleotides agree with TRBD2. V lost 7 bases to trimming and J lost 0 bases; unmatched junction nucleotides: 1. CDR3 length equals 13 residues. CDR1 and CDR2 from the germline V gene are MNHEY and SMNVEV (reference sequence). The CDR3 sequence: CASTGGNQETQYF. The DNA of the CDR3 is TGTGCCAGCACGGGGGGGAACCAAGAGACCCAGTACTTC.

The rearrangement joins TRBV11-3 to TRBJ2-7; D call uncertain. CDR1 and CDR2 from the germline V gene are SGHNT and YENEEA. V lost 2 bases, J lost 1 base, and 9 bases lay in between. The CDR3 covers 14 residues. The CDR3 bases are TGTGCCAGCAGCTTATGTCTAGGATCCTACGAGCAGTACTTC. It specifies CASSLCLGSYEQYF. Based on the CDR3 plus reference TRBV11-3 and TRBJ2-7, the full variable domain is EAGVVQSPRYKIIEKKQPVAFWCNPISGHNTLYWYLQNLGQGPELLIRYENEEAVDDSQLPKDRFSAERLKGVDSTLKIQPAELGDSAVYLCASSLCLGSYEQYFGPGTRLTVT.

The V and J genes are TRBV19 and TRBJ2-7; TRBD1 aligns across 8 bases. This CDR3 has 11 residues. Germline loops: CDR1 LNHDA, CDR2 SQIVND (reference sequence). V lost 10 bases, J lost 3 bases, and 2 bases stayed unmatched. The CDR3 loop reads CANDRGYEQYF. The CDR3 DNA follows: TGTGCCAACGACAGGGGCTACGAGCAGTACTTC.

The CDR3 sequence is CATSTAGTGLNEQFF. Written as DNA, the CDR3 is TGTGCCACCAGTACCGCCGGGACAGGGCTCAATGAGCAGTTCTTC. The chain employs TRBV24-1 and TRBJ2-1; 9 positions agree with TRBD1. The V gene's germline CDR1 is KGHDR and CDR2 SFDVKD. Germline trimming cut 6 bases from V and 6 bases from J; bases unmatched to any gene: 8. This CDR3 region has 15 residues.

This clone has more than one count but fewer than ten. The V call is TRBV14, the J call TRBJ1-3; the D is unclear. The CDR3 sequence is 14 residues long. Germline V gene data show CDR1 as SGHDN and CDR2 as FVKESK. V lost 3 bases to trimming and J lost 3 bases, with 9 bases between them. CDR3 DNA: TGTGCCAGCAGCCATGACAATTTTGGAAACACCATATATTTT. Protein product: CASSHDNFGNTIYF.

The rearrangement links TRBV10-2 to TRBJ1-5; D remains unclear. V was shortened by 2 bases and J by 0 bases, with 8 bases between the two germline ends. Germline lookup yields CDR1 WSHSY and CDR2 SAAADI. There are 15 residues in the CDR3. The CDR3 loop reads CASSEGISSNQPQHF. DNA of the CDR3: TGCGCCAGCAGTGAGGGTATCAGTAGCAATCAGCCCCAGCATTTT.

The chain combines TRBV2 with TRBJ1-2; D is uncertain. The germline gives CDR1 SNHLY, CDR2 FYNNEI. With 4 bases removed from V and 2 bases from J, the gap between germline ends came to 5 bases. This CDR3 is built from 12 residues. The CDR3 DNA follows: TGTGCCAGCAGTGTACAGAACTATGGCTACACCTTC. Protein product: CASSVQNYGYTF.

The chain recombines TRBV12-3 or TRBV12-4 with TRBJ2-7; 9 bases are a match to TRBD2. Germline trimming cut 9 bases from V and 3 bases from J; bases unmatched to any gene: 6. CDR3 length: 13 residues. CDR3 sequence reads: CASVAGGDYEQYF. The CDR3 coding sequence is TGTGCCAGTGTGGCGGGGGGGGACTACGAGCAGTACTTC.

This sequence joins TRBV4-1 and TRBJ1-5; 7 positions match TRBD1. Germline loops: CDR1 MGHRA, CDR2 YSYEKL. V lost 2 bases, J lost 4 bases, and 5 bases stayed unmatched. This CDR3 has 15 residues. CDR3 sequence reads: CASSQNRGENQPQHF. The DNA for the CDR3 is TGCGCCAGCAGCCAAAACAGGGGCGAGAATCAGCCCCAGCATTTT.

This chain links TRBV27 with TRBJ1-2, with 8 bases lining up with TRBD1. J gave up 4 bases and V 0 bases, and 7 bases lay outside the gene matches. The CDR3 totals 16 residues. The germline CDR1 and CDR2 sequences are MNHEY and SMNVEV (reference sequence). CDR3 amino acids: CASSLSSATGAYGYTF. In DNA form, the CDR3 reads TGTGCCAGCAGTTTATCCTCCGCGACAGGGGCCTATGGCTACACCTTC.

This clone was picked up one time. The rearrangement uses TRBV5-6 and TRBJ2-5, with 9 positions matching TRBD1. The CDR3 sequence is 14 residues long. Germline assignment: CDR1 SGHDT and CDR2 YYEEEE. Trimming removed 2 bases from V and 5 bases from J; junction bases left unmatched: 4. The CDR3 region is CASSLNRGHETQYF. The DNA of the CDR3 is TGTGCCAGCAGCTTAAACAGGGGGCACGAGACCCAGTACTTC.

The chain employs TRBV10-3 and TRBJ2-1; a possible D gene is TRBD1 (6 bases). Trimming took off 0 bases at V and 5 bases at J, with 20 bases between the two ends. Germline loops: CDR1 ENHRY, CDR2 SYGVKD. The CDR3 runs to 18 residues. The CDR3 DNA reads as TGTGCCATCAGTGAGTCGTTGGCACAGAAACAGGGCGACAATGAGCAGTTCTTC. Translating it yields CAISESLAQKQGDNEQFF.

This chain connects TRBV10-3 to TRBJ2-1; D gene uncertain. The V gene lost 0 bases and the J gene lost 0 bases, with 9 bases spanning the gap. This CDR3 has 16 amino acids. CDR1 is ENHRY, CDR2 SYGVKD, per germline. In nucleotides, the CDR3 is TGTGCCATCAGTGAGTCCGCGGAGAGCTCCTACAATGAGCAGTTCTTC. Translated, it gives CAISESAESSYNEQFF.

CDR3 protein: CASSIGGRGKIQPQHF. The DNA of the CDR3 is TGTGCCAGTAGTATTGGAGGGAGGGGGAAAATTCAGCCCCAGCATTTT. The chain combines TRBV19 with TRBJ1-5; D perhaps matches TRBD1 (6 bases). CDR1 is LNHDA, CDR2 SQIVND, per germline (reference sequence). This CDR3 has 16 amino acids. Trimming took off 3 bases at V and 6 bases at J, with 18 bases between the two ends. Filled out from reference TRBV19 and TRBJ1-5, the complete variable domain reads DGGITQSPKYLFRKEGQNVTLSCEQNLNHDAMYWYRQDPGQGLRLIYYSQIVNDFQKGDIAEGYSVSREKKESFPLTVTSAQKNPTAFYLCASSIGGRGKIQPQHFGDGTRLSIL.

This chain links TRBV18 with TRBJ2-5; D is unclear. Germline V CDR1 and CDR2: KGHSH, LQKENI. V was shortened by 5 bases and J by 3 bases, with 4 bases between the two germline ends. This CDR3 has 11 residues. CDR3 in amino acids: CASSSKETQYF. In DNA, the CDR3 is TGTGCCAGCTCATCCAAAGAGACCCAGTACTTC.

This chain connects TRBV5-6 to TRBJ1-2; the match to TRBD1 covers 8 bases. The CDR3 runs to 17 residues. The V and J ends lost 4 bases and 1 base, in that order; junction bases with no gene match: 12. From germline, CDR1 is SGHDT and CDR2 YYEEEE. The CDR3 DNA follows: TGTGCCAGCAGCCCGGGGGACAGGCCGATGTTTAACTATGGCTACACCTTC. This sequence encodes CASSPGDRPMFNYGYTF.

The J gene is TRBJ2-6, the V gene TRBV7-8; D is unclear. The CDR3 runs 16 residues. Trimming left V 1 base short and J 0 bases short, with 7 bases between. CDR1 and CDR2 (germline): SGHVS, FQNEAQ. CDR3 DNA sequence: TGTGCCAGCAGCTTAGAAGCTAGCTCTGGGGCCAACGTCCTGACTTTC. Translated, it gives CASSLEASSGANVLTF.

The rearrangement uses TRBV10-2 and TRBJ2-3; possibly TRBD2 for D (5 bases). CDR1 is WSHSY, CDR2 SAAADI, per germline. V dropped 7 bases and J dropped 2 bases, with 16 bases sitting between them. The CDR3 sequence is 15 residues long. The CDR3 protein is CASTQARRFTDTQYF. In DNA form, the CDR3 reads TGCGCCAGCACCCAGGCTAGGAGGTTCACAGATACGCAGTATTTT.

This clone occurred a few times. The chain has TRBV6-5 and TRBJ1-2; 7 nucleotides align to TRBD1. The length of the CDR3 is 14 residues. Looked up from germline, CDR1 is MNHEY and CDR2 is SVGAGI. V shed 2 bases, J shed 6 bases, and the junction held 6 bases outside the gene matches. In DNA, the CDR3 is TGTGCCAGCAGTTACCGCGGACAGGCGAATGGCTACACCTTC. This gives the protein CASSYRGQANGYTF.

This rearrangement joins TRBV5-4 to TRBJ2-7; 9 bases line up with TRBD2. V was clipped by 0 bases and J by 2 bases; unmatched bases: 3. Germline V gene data show CDR1 as SGHNT and CDR2 as YYREEE (reference sequence). The CDR3 has 15 amino acids. The CDR3 region has the DNA TGTGCCAGCAGCTTGGGGCTAGCGGGAACCTACGAGCAGTACTTC. It is translated as CASSLGLAGTYEQYF.

In regard to this clone: Distinct nucleotide sequences in the sample also encode this CDR3. The J gene is TRBJ2-7, the V gene TRBV6-5, with D perhaps TRBD1 (6 bases). Germline values: CDR1 MNHEY, CDR2 SVGAGI. Trimming took off 6 bases at V and 3 bases at J, with 12 bases between the two ends. The CDR3 consists of 13 residues. The CDR3 region is CASRGDRLYEQYF. CDR3 nucleotides: TGTGCCAGCAGAGGAGACAGGCTCTACGAGCAGTACTTC.

This clone has more than one count but fewer than ten. The gene calls are TRBV30 and TRBJ2-1, with 7 nucleotides matching TRBD2. V lost 4 bases to trimming and J lost 6 bases; unmatched junction nucleotides: 3. The CDR3 sequence is 12 residues long. CDR1 is GTSNPN, CDR2 SVGIG, per germline (reference sequence). The CDR3 protein is CAWNRGVNEQFF. For the CDR3, the DNA is TGTGCCTGGAATCGGGGGGTCAATGAGCAGTTCTTC. Combining the CDR3 with reference TRBV30 and TRBJ2-1 gives the whole variable domain SQTIHQWPATLVQPVGSPLSLECTVEGTSNPNLYWYRQAAGRGLQLLFYSVGIGQISSEVPQNLSASRPQDRQFILSSKKLLLSDSGFYLCAWNRGVNEQFFGPGTRLTVL.

The chain is built from TRBV11-2 and TRBJ2-4; D may be TRBD2 (5 bases). The CDR3 length is 14 residues. Trimming pared 5 bases from V and 9 bases from J, leaving 17 bases between. Germline-derived CDR1 and CDR2 are SGHAT and FQNNGV. The CDR3 sequence is CASSATVVGSIQYF. The CDR3 DNA reads as TGTGCCAGCAGCGCGACGGTAGTTGGGAGCATTCAGTACTTC.

V and J are TRBV6-5 and TRBJ1-1; TRBD1 aligns across 9 bases. CDR3 length equals 13 residues. With 4 bases clipped from V and 4 bases from J, the junction kept 1 base outside the gene matches. Germline assignment: CDR1 MNHEY and CDR2 SVGAGI. CDR3 sequence reads: CASSLDRGTEAFF. The CDR3 bases are TGTGCCAGCAGTTTGGACAGGGGCACTGAAGCTTTCTTT.

The rearrangement uses TRBV5-1 and TRBJ2-7; weak D call: TRBD1 (6 bases). CDR1 SGHRS and CDR2 YFSETQ come from the germline V gene. Between the trimmed V and J ends, which lost 4 bases and 2 bases, there was a span of 16 bases. The length of the CDR3 is 15 residues. The CDR3 spells CASSGTGKVPYEQYF. CDR3 bases: TGCGCCAGCAGCGGTACAGGGAAAGTACCCTACGAGCAGTACTTC.